This paragraph reports one T cell receptor beta chain. CDR3 length: 16 residues. Germline-derived CDR1 and CDR2 are SGHRS and YFSETQ. The V segment lost 4 bases and the J segment 2 bases; nucleotides outside the gene matches: 5. These data come from a study of blood T cell repertoires in COVID-19. Study in general: Specimens from acute and convalescent COVID-19 originated in the United States, Italy and Spain. PBMCs, B-cell-depleted T cells, or T cells provided the cDNA or gDNA that made up the material.

Profiled with immunoSEQ multiplex PCR; TCRdb holds only in-frame clones, not every one. Here the sample spans tens of thousands of clones, roughly 85% being singletons. Material: peripheral blood. The source is a woman aged 80 or older with acute or convalescent COVID-19. The chain uses TRBV5-1 and TRBJ2-5, with 13 bases identical to TRBD2. The CDR3 DNA reads as TGCGCCAGCAGCATAGGACTAGCGGGAGTTCAAGAGACCCAGTACTTC. Residues: CASSIGLAGVQETQYF.